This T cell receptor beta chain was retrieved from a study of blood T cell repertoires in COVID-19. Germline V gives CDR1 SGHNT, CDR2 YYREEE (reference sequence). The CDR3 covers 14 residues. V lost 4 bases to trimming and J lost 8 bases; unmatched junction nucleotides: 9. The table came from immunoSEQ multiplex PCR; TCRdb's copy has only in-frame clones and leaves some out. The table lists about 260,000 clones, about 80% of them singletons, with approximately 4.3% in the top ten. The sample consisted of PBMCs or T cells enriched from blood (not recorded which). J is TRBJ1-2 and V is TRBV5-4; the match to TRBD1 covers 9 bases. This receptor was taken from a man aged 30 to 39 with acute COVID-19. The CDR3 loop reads CASSPGTGSGGYTF. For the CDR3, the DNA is TGTGCCAGCAGCCCCGGGACAGGGTCTGGCGGCTACACCTTC.